Below are 11 T cell receptor beta chains sequenced from a single sample in a study of blood T cell repertoires in COVID-19. The protocol was immunoSEQ multiplex PCR, while the TCRdb copy is restricted to in-frame clones and leaves out a portion. The sample yields some 87,000 clones, more than 65% seen once. The sample taken for sequencing was peripheral blood. These receptors all stem from a man older than 75 with active or convalescent COVID-19.

The genes are TRBV15 and TRBJ1-1; D possibly corresponds to TRBD1 (5 bases). From germline, CDR1 is LNHNV and CDR2 YYDKDF (reference sequence). There are 15 residues in the CDR3. V dropped 0 bases and J dropped 6 bases, with 14 bases sitting between them. The CDR3 DNA reads TGTGCCACCAGCAGAGATTTGGGGCTCAGGGCTGAAGCTTTCTTT. It codes for CATSRDLGLRAEAFF. Based on the CDR3 plus reference TRBV15 and TRBJ1-1, the full variable domain is DAMVIQNPRYQVTQFGKPVTLSCSQTLNHNVMYWYQQKSSQAPKLLFHYYDKDFNNEADTPDNFQSRRPNTSFCFLDIRSPGLGDTAMYLCATSRDLGLRAEAFFGQGTRLTVV.

The J gene is TRBJ1-5, the V gene TRBV6-6; TRBD1 is a possible D gene (6 bases). V was shortened by 5 bases and J by 1 base, with 9 bases between the two germline ends. This CDR3 comprises 14 residues. The germline V gene has CDR1 MNHNY and CDR2 SVGAGI (reference sequence). The CDR3 sequence: CASSTTGSNQPQHF. The CDR3 bases are TGTGCCAGCAGTACTACAGGGAGCAATCAGCCCCAGCATTTT.

This clone turned up a few times. The chain uses TRBV10-3 and TRBJ1-5; D is possibly TRBD1 (5 bases). The V end lost 11 bases, the J end lost 5 bases, and 13 bases lay between the germline ends. CDR1 is ENHRY, CDR2 SYGVKD, per germline. The CDR3 spans 12 residues. This chain's CDR3 is CASRGGDQPQHF. DNA for the CDR3: TGTGCCTCCCGGGGGGGGGATCAGCCCCAGCATTTT.

The rearrangement joins TRBV7-2 to TRBJ2-5; 7 bases agree with TRBD1. The trim removed 3 bases at V and 5 bases at J, leaving 12 bases unmatched. The CDR3 is made up of 16 amino acids. The germline gives CDR1 SGHTA, CDR2 FQGNSA. CDR3 amino acids: CASSFRTGGKGETQYF. The CDR3 DNA sequence: TGTGCCAGCAGCTTTAGGACAGGTGGAAAGGGGGAGACCCAGTACTTC.

The chain combines TRBV10-3 with TRBJ2-7, with TRBD2 matching 8 bases. The junction had 5 bases not matched to a gene; V was cut back by 4 bases and J by 3 bases. In germline, CDR1 is ENHRY, CDR2 SYGVKD. The CDR3 is made up of 14 amino acids. The CDR3, as DNA: TGTGCCATCAGTGCCACGGGACTAGTCTACGAGCAGTACTTC. This sequence encodes CAISATGLVYEQYF.

This sequence joins TRBV3-1 (or the pseudogene TRBV3-2) and TRBJ1-4; D is unclear. Between the trimmed V and J ends, which lost 2 bases and 8 bases, there was a span of 15 bases. Germline CDR1 LGHDT, CDR2 YNNKEL (reference sequence). The CDR3 length is 15 residues. The CDR3 reads CASSQSGSLREKLFF. The CDR3 DNA follows: TGTGCCAGCAGCCAATCTGGGAGTTTAAGGGAAAAACTGTTTTTT.

V and J are TRBV28 and TRBJ2-5; maybe TRBD1 (5 bases). The CDR3 runs 12 residues. Germline lookup yields CDR1 MDHEN and CDR2 SYDVKM. The V gene lost 8 bases and the J gene lost 4 bases, with 11 bases spanning the gap. The CDR3 DNA sequence: TGTGCCAGCTGGGGTAGGGGAGAGACCCAGTACTTC. This gives the protein CASWGRGETQYF.

CDR3 DNA sequence: TGTGCCACCCTCCCGGGGACAGGGGTTTACCATGAGCAGTTCTTC. It codes for CATLPGTGVYHEQFF. The chain uses TRBV19 and TRBJ2-1; the match to TRBD1 covers 10 bases. Unmatched junction bases numbered 14, after V lost 10 bases and J lost 8 bases. Germline V gives CDR1 LNHDA, CDR2 SQIVND (reference sequence). The CDR3 loop spans 15 amino acids.

The table lists this clone with a few counts. The V call is TRBV29-1, the J call TRBJ2-3, with 9 bases lining up with TRBD1. The J segment lost 1 base and the V segment lost 5 bases, leaving 4 bases of the junction unmatched. Germline loops: CDR1 SQVTM, CDR2 ANQGSEA. CDR3 length equals 14 residues. The CDR3 sequence is CSVQGQGRTDTQYF. The CDR3 nucleotides are TGCAGCGTTCAGGGACAGGGCCGCACAGATACGCAGTATTTT.

In its sample, this clone was seen a few times. This rearrangement joins TRBV3-1 (or the pseudogene TRBV3-2) to TRBJ2-1; D unresolved. The length of the CDR3 is 12 residues. The germline V gene has CDR1 LGHDT and CDR2 YNNKEL (reference sequence). Trimming left V 4 bases short and J 6 bases short, with 7 bases between. The CDR3 is CASSLTPNEQFF. The CDR3 DNA sequence: TGTGCCAGCAGCCTCACACCCAATGAGCAGTTCTTC.

This chain links TRBV6-6 with TRBJ2-5; tentatively, D is TRBD1 (5 bases). With 5 bases removed from V and 3 bases from J, the gap between germline ends came to 28 bases. CDR3 length: 19 amino acids. From germline, CDR1 is MNHNY and CDR2 SVGAGI (reference sequence). The CDR3 reads CASSPSRVGPGKGKETQYF. For the CDR3, the DNA is TGTGCCAGCAGTCCCTCGAGAGTGGGTCCCGGCAAGGGGAAAGAGACCCAGTACTTC.